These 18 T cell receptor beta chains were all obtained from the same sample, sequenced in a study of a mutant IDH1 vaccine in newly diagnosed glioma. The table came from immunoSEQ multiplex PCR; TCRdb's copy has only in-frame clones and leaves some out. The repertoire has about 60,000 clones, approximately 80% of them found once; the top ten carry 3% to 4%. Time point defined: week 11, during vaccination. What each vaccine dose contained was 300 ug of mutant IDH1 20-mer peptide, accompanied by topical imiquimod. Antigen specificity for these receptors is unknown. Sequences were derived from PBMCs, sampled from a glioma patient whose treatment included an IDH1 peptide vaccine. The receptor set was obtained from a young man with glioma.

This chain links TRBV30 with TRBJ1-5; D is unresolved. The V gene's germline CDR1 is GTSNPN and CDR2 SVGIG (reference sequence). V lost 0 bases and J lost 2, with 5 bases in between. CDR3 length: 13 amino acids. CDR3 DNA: TGTGCCTGGAGTGTTTTTGGCAATCAGCCCCAGCATTTT. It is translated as CAWSVFGNQPQHF.

The CDR3 spells CASSSGLYNEQFF. The CDR3 nucleotides are TGTGCCAGCAGTTCGGGACTTTACAATGAGCAGTTCTTC. This rearrangement joins TRBV27 to TRBJ2-1; D is perhaps TRBD2 (6 bases). Trimming took 4 bases from V and 4 from J, leaving 8 bases between them. The CDR3 extends over 13 amino acids. The V gene's germline CDR1 is MNHEY and CDR2 SMNVEV (reference sequence).

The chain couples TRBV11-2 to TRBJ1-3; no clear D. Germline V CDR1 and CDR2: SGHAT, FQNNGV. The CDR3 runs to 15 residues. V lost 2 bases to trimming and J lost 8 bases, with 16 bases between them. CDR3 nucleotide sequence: TGTGCCAGCAGCTTAACCCCCGGGGTTACGGACACCATATATTTT. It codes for CASSLTPGVTDTIYF. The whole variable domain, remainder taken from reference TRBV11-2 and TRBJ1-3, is EAGVAQSPRYKIIEKRQSVAFWCNPISGHATLYWYQQILGQGPKLLIQFQNNGVVDDSQLPKDRFSAERLKGVDSTLKIQPAKLEDSAVYLCASSLTPGVTDTIYFGEGSWLTVV.

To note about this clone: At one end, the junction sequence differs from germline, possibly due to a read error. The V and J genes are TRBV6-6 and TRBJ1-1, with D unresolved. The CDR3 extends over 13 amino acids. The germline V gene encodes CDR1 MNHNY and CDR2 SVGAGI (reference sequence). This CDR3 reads CASSDSVNTEAFF. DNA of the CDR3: TGTGCCAGCAGTGACTCCGTGAACACTGAAGCTTTCTTT.

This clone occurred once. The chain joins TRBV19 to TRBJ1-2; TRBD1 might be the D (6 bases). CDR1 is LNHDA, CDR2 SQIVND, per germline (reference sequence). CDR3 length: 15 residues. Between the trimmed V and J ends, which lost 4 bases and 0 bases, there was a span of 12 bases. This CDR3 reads CASSKGQFSNYGYTF. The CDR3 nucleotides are TGTGCCAGTAGTAAAGGACAGTTCTCTAACTATGGCTACACCTTC.

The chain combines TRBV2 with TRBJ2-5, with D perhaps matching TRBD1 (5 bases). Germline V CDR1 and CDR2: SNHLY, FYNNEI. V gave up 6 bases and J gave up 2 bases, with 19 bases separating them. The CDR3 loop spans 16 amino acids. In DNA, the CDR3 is TGTGCCAGCAGGTTCGGGCAGGGAAGGGGTCAAGAGACCCAGTACTTC. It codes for CASRFGQGRGQETQYF.

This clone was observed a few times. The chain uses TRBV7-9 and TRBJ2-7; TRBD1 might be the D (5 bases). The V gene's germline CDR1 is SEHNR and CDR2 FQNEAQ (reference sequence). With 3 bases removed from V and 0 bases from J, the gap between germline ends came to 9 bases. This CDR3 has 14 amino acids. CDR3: CASSLETVSYEQYF. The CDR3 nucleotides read TGTGCCAGCAGCTTGGAGACAGTCTCCTACGAGCAGTACTTC.

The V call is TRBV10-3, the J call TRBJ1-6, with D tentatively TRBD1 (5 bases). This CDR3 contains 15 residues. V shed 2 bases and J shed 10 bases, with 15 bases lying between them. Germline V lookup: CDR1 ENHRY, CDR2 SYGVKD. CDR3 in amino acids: CAISEDSLLGSPLHF. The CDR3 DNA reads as TGTGCCATCAGTGAGGACAGCTTGCTGGGATCACCCCTCCACTTT.

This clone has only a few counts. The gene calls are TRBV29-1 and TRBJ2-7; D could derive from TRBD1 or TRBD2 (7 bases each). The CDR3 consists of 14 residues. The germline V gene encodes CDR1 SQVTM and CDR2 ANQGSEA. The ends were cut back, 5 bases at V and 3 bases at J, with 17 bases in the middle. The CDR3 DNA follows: TGCAGCGTTTTGGGCGGGGGACAGTTCTACGAGCAGTACTTC. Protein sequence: CSVLGGGQFYEQYF.

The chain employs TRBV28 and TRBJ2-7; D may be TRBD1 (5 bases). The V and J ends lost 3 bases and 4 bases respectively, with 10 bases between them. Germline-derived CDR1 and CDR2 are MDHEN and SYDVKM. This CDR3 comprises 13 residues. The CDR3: CASSFPDSYEQYF. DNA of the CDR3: TGTGCCAGCAGTTTCCCCGACAGTTACGAGCAGTACTTC.

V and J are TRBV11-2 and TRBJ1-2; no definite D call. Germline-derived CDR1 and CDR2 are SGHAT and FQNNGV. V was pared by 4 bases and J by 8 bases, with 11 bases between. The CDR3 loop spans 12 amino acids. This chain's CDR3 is CASSWQTSGYTF. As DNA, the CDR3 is TGTGCCAGCAGCTGGCAGACAAGCGGCTACACCTTC. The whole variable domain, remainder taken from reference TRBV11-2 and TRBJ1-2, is EAGVAQSPRYKIIEKRQSVAFWCNPISGHATLYWYQQILGQGPKLLIQFQNNGVVDDSQLPKDRFSAERLKGVDSTLKIQPAKLEDSAVYLCASSWQTSGYTFGSGTRLTVV.

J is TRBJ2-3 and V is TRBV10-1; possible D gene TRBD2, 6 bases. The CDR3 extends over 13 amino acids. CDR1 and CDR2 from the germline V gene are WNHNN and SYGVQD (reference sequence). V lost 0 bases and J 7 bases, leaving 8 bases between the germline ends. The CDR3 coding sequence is TGCGCCAGCAGTGAGTCAGCGGGTAATACGCAGTATTTT. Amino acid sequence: CASSESAGNTQYF.

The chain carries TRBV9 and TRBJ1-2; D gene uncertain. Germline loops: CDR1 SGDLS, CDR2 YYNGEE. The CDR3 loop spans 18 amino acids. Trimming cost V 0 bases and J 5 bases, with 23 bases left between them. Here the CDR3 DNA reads TGTGCCAGCAGCGTAGGTGGGAGCGCGATGCGGGTTGGTTATGGCTACACCTTC. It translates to CASSVGGSAMRVGYGYTF.

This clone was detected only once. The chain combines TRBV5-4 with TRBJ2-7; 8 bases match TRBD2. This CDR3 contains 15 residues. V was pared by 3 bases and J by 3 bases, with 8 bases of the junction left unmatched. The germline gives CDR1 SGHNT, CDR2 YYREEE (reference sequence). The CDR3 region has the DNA TGTGCCAGCAGCTCGGATTATCGGGGGGGCTACGAGCAGTACTTC. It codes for CASSSDYRGGYEQYF.

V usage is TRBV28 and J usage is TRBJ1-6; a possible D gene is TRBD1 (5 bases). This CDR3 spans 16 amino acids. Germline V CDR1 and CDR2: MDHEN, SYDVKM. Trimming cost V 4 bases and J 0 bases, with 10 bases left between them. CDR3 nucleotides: TGTGCCAGCAGTTACACAGGAATCTCCTATAATTCACCCCTCCACTTT. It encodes CASSYTGISYNSPLHF.

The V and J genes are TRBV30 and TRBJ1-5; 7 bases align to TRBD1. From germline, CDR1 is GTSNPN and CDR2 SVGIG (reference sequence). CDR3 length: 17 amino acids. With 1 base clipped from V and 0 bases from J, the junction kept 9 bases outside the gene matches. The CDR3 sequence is CAWSATGRGLSNQPQHF. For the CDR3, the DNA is TGTGCCTGGAGTGCGACAGGGAGGGGGCTTAGCAATCAGCCCCAGCATTTT.

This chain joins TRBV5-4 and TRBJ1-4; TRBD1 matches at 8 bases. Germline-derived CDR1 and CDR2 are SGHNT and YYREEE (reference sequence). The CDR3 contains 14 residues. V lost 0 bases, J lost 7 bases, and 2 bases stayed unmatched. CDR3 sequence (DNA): TGTGCCAGCAGCTTGGAACAGGGGGGTGAAAAACTGTTTTTT. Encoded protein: CASSLEQGGEKLFF.

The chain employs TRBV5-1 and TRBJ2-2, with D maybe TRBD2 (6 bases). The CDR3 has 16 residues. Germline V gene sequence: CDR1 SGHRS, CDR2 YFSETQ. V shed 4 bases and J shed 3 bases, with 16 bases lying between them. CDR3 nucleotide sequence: TGCGCCAGCAGCCCACCCAGGAGGGAACACACCGGGGAGCTGTTTTTT. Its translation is CASSPPRREHTGELFF.